This entry features one TCR beta chain sequence. CD45RA-negative memory and CD45RA+ naive subsets were split from the CD4+ cells. Here immunoSEQ multiplex PCR was the method, and the copy in TCRdb shows in-frame clones only, minus some. This sample has some 680,000 clones, with more than 70% found just once. CDR3 length: 18 amino acids. V lost 0 bases and J 2 bases, leaving 18 bases between the germline ends. Germline V CDR1 and CDR2: SGHRS, YFSETQ. This sample was included in a study of shared clonotypes between healthy human individuals. The chain links TRBV5-1 to TRBJ2-1; D remains unclear. Source material: memory CD4+ T cells sorted from blood. Subset described: CD45RA-negative fraction. The origin of this receptor is a woman in her twenties or thirties in good health. The CDR3, as DNA: TGCGCCAGCAGCTTGGCCCTCGGCCGAGACGAAACCTACAATGAGCAGTTCTTC. It yields the protein CASSLALGRDETYNEQFF.